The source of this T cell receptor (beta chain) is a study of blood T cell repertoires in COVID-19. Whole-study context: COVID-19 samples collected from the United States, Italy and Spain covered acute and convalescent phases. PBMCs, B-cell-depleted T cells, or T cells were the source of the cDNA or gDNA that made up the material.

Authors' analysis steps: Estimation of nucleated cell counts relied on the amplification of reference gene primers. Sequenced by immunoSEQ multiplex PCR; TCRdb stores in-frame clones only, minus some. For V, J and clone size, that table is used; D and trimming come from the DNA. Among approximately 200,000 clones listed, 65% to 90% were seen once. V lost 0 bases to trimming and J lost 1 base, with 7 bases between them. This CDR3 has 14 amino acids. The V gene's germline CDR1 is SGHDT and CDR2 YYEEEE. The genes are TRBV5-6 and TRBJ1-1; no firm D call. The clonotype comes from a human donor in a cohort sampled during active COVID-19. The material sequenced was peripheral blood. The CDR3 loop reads CASSLAVSNTEAFF. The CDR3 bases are TGTGCCAGCAGCTTGGCCGTCTCGAACACTGAAGCTTTCTTT.